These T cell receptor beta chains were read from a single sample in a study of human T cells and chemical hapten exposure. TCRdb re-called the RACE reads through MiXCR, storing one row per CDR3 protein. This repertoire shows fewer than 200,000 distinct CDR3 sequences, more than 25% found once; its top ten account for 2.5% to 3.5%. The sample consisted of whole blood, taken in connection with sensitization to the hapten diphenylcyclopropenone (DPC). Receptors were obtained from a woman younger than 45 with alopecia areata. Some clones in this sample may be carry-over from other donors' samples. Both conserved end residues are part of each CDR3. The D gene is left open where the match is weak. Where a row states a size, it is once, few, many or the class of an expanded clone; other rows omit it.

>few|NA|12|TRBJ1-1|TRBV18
TGTGCCAGCTCACCTAAAAACACTGAAGCTTTCTTT
CASSPKNTEAFF
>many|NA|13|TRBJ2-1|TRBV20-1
TGCAGTGCTAGCGGAAGCTCCTACAATGAGCAGTTCTTC
CSASGSSYNEQFF
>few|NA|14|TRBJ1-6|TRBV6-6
TGTGCCAGCAATCCCCACAGGGTTAATTCACCCCTCCACTTT
CASNPHRVNSPLHF
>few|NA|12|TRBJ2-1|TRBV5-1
TGCGCCAGCAGCTTGGAAGATTATGAGCAGTTCTTC
CASSLEDYEQFF
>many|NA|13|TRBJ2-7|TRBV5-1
TGCGCCAGCAGCTTTCCGTCGGGGAACGAGCAGTACTTC
CASSFPSGNEQYF
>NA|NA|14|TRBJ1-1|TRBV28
TGTGCCAGCAGCCTAGGGACAAACGAAACTGAAGCTTTCTTT
CASSLGTNETEAFF
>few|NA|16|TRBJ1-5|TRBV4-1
TGCGCCAGCAGCCAAGAGTACAGGGCGACCAATCAACCCCAGCATTTT
CASSQEYRATNQPQHF
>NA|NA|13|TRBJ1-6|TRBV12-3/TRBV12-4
TGTGCCAGCAGTTTTCAGGAGATTTCACCCCTCCACTTT
CASSFQEISPLHF
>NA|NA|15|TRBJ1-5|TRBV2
TGTGCCAGCAGTGCGGAGGTGTTAGGCAATCAGCCCCAGCATTTT
CASSAEVLGNQPQHF
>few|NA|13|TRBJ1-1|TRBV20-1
TGCAGTGCTGGGGACACTTTTGGCACTGAAGCTTTCTTT
CSAGDTFGTEAFF
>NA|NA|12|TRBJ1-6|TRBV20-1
TGCAGTGCTAGGAACGGGAATTCACCCCTCCACTTT
CSARNGNSPLHF
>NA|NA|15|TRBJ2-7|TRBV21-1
TGTGCCAGCAGCAAAAGGACAGGGAGCTCCTACGAGCAGTACTTC
CASSKRTGSSYEQYF
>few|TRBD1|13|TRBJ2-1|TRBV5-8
TGTGCCAGCAGCTGGACAGGGGTTGAGGAGCAGTTCTTC
CASSWTGVEEQFF
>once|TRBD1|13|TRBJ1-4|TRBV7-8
TGTGCCAGCAGCCGGACAGGGGGTGAAAAACTGTTTTTT
CASSRTGGEKLFF
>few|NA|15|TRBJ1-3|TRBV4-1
TGCGCCAGCAGCCGATGGGGCCTCTCTGGAAACACCATATATTTT
CASSRWGLSGNTIYF
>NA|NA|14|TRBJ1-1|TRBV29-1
TGCATTTCTATCTCTGCGAGTATAGTCACTGAAGCTTTCTTT
CISISASIVTEAFF
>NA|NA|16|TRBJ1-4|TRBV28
TGTGCCAGCAGTCAACCGGGACGGACAACTAATGAAAAACTGTTTTTT
CASSQPGRTTNEKLFF
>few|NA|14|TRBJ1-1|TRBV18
TGTGCCAGCTCAGCTTTCAGGGGGAACACTGAAGCTTTCTTT
CASSAFRGNTEAFF
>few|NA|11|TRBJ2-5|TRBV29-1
TGCAGCGTGCAGGGTTTTGAGACCCAGTACTTC
CSVQGFETQYF
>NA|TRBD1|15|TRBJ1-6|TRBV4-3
TGCGCCAGCAGCCGATGGGACAGGGGGAATTCACCCCTCCACTTT
CASSRWDRGNSPLHF
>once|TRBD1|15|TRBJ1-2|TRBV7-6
TGTGCCAGCAGCTCTATGACAGGGGGTTCGGAGGGCTACACCTTC
CASSSMTGGSEGYTF
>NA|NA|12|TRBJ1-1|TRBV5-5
TGTGCCAGCAGCTTGGAACACACTGAAGCTTTCTTT
CASSLEHTEAFF
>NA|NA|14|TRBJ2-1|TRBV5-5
TGTGCCAGCAGCTTGGAATGGGGTAGCAATGAGCAGTTCTTC
CASSLEWGSNEQFF
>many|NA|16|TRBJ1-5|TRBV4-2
TGTGCCAGCAGCCACCTTAATACACCTAGCAATCAGCCCCAGCATTTT
CASSHLNTPSNQPQHF
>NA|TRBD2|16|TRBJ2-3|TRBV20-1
TGCAGTGCCGGGGGTAGCGGGAGCGGGCGCACAGATACGCAGTATTTT
CSAGGSGSGRTDTQYF
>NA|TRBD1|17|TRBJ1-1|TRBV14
TGTGCCAGCAGCCAGTTCCGGGACAGGGTTATCAACACTGAAGCTTTCTTT
CASSQFRDRVINTEAFF
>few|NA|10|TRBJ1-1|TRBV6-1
TGTGCCAGCGTAGGCCACGAAGCTTTCTTT
CASVGHEAFF
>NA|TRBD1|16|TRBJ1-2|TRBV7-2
TGTGCCAGCAGCCCAGGTCGACCCGGGACAGCCTATGGCTACACCTTC
CASSPGRPGTAYGYTF
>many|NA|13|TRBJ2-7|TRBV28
TGTGCCAGCAGTTTAGGGAGAGCCTACGAGCAGTACTTC
CASSLGRAYEQYF
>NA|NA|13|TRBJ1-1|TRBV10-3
TGTGCCATCAGTAATGACCCGAACACTGAAGCTTTCTTT
CAISNDPNTEAFF
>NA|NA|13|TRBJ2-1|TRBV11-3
TGTGCCAGCAGACCCCCCCTCCGCGATGAGCAGTTCTTC
CASRPPLRDEQFF
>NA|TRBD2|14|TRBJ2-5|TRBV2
TGTGCCAGCAGTCAAAGCGGGGGGACAGAGACCCAGTACTTC
CASSQSGGTETQYF
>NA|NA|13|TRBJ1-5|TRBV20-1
TGCAGTGCTAGATACACTGAGGATCAGCCCCAGCATTTT
CSARYTEDQPQHF
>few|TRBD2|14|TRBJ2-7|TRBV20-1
TGCAGTGCTACCGTGGACGGGAGGGTTCACGAGCAGTACTTC
CSATVDGRVHEQYF
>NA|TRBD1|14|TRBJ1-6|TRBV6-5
TGTGCCAGCAGACCCCGGACAGGCCGTTCACCCCTCCACTTT
CASRPRTGRSPLHF
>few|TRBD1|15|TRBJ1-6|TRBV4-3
TGCGCCAGCAGCCAAGAGACAGGGGGCGATTCACCCCTCCACTTT
CASSQETGGDSPLHF
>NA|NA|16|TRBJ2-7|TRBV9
TGTGCCAGCAGCGTGAAACCGGAAGCCTTCACCTACGAGCAGTACTTC
CASSVKPEAFTYEQYF
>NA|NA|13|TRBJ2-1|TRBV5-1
TGCGCCAGCAGCTTGTGGACCACCAATGAGCAGTTCTTC
CASSLWTTNEQFF
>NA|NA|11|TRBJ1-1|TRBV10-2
TGCGCCAGCGCGGTAAACACTGAAGCTTTCTTT
CASAVNTEAFF
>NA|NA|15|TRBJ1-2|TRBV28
TGTGCCAGCAGTTTGCTTTCCGGGGGGCTTTATGGCTACACCTTC
CASSLLSGGLYGYTF
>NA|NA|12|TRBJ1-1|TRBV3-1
TGTGCCAGCAGTTATACAGAGGGTGAAGCTTTCTTT
CASSYTEGEAFF
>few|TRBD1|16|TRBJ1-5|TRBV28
TGTGCCAGCAGTTCGGGACAGGGGATAAGCAATCAGCCCCAGCATTTT
CASSSGQGISNQPQHF
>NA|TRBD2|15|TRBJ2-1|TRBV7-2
TGTGCCAGCAGTGCTTATAGCGGGAAGGACGGTGAGCAGTTCTTC
CASSAYSGKDGEQFF
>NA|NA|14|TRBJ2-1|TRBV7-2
TGTGCCAGCAGCTTAGGGCTCCTACACGATGAGCAGTTCTTC
CASSLGLLHDEQFF
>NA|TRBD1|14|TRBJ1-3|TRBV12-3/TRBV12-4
TGTGCCACCTTGGGACAGGGGGCTGGAAACACCATATATTTT
CATLGQGAGNTIYF
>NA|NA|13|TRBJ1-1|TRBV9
TGTGCCAGCAGAGAAATCGGGAACACTGAAGCTTTCTTT
CASREIGNTEAFF
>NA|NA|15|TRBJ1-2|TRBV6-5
TGTGCCAGCAGTTACTCGACAGGCGGTATCGGAGGCTACACCTTC
CASSYSTGGIGGYTF
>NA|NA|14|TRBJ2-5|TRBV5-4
TGTGCCAGCAGCCGCGGTGGGGTGCAAGAGACCCAGTACTTC
CASSRGGVQETQYF
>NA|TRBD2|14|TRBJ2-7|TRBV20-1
TGCAGTGCTAGCTGGGGACTAGCGCCTTACGAGCAGTACTTC
CSASWGLAPYEQYF
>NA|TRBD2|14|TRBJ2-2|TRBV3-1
TGTGCCAGCAGCCAAGGCGGGGGGGCCGGGGAGCTGTTTTTT
CASSQGGGAGELFF
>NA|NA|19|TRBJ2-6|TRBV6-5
TGTGCCAGCAGTTACAGCCCTGGACAGCCGCTCTCTGGGGCCAACGTCCTGACTTTC
CASSYSPGQPLSGANVLTF
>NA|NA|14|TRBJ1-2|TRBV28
TGTGCCAGCAGTCCCCGGGACGGATACTATGGCTACACCTTC
CASSPRDGYYGYTF